The clone carrying this T cell receptor beta chain was seen a few times. This specimen comes from a study of T cell changes during pregnancy in multiple sclerosis. Here immunoSEQ multiplex PCR was the method, and the copy in TCRdb shows in-frame clones only, minus some. The sample yields about 38,000 clones, approximately 93% seen once. V shed 2 bases, J shed 5 bases, and the junction held 6 bases outside the gene matches. The germline V gene encodes CDR1 SNHLY and CDR2 FYNNEI. This CDR3 is 14 amino acids long. The source was CD8+ T cells from peripheral blood mononuclear cells, collected in the third trimester of pregnancy. The chain links TRBV2 to TRBJ2-7; TRBD2 matches at 7 bases. This TCR derives from a female donor with multiple sclerosis, enrolled in a pregnancy study. CDR3 residues: CASSERGGADEQYF. The CDR3 DNA reads TGTGCCAGCAGTGAACGCGGGGGAGCCGACGAGCAGTACTTC.